The source of this T cell receptor beta chain is a study of Graves' ophthalmopathy and Graves' hyperthyroidism. The germline gives CDR1 DFQATT, CDR2 SNEGSKA (reference sequence). This CDR3 spans 13 amino acids. V dropped 8 bases and J dropped 4; count of bases not matched to a gene: 9. This clonotype was found many times. Researchers took RNA transcripts and amplified TCR beta CDR3 regions from them. In the first round, RT-PCR was carried out with HTBI primers, and a multiplex PCR formed the second round. A single record per CDR3 protein comes from TCRdb applying MiXCR to the multiplex PCR reads. The sample has 400,000 to 450,000 distinct CDR3 sequences, approximately 21% seen once. Pregnancy or lactation, uncontrolled infections and other autoimmune diseases were grounds for excluding patients.

V and J are TRBV20-1 and TRBJ2-3, with TRBD2 matching 7 bases. Material for sequencing was peripheral blood. This TCR was sampled from a woman aged 18 to 35 with stable Graves' hyperthyroidism. CDR3 amino acids: CSLPGAGADTQYF. The CDR3 DNA reads TGCAGTTTACCTGGGGCGGGAGCAGATACGCAGTATTTT.